Listed here is a single T cell receptor (beta chain). Its matching antigen is unknown. The sample originates from a study of cytomegalovirus exposure and HLA in healthy donors. Findings of the study overall: Highly shared variants forming one cluster were likely a sequencing artifact. CMV serostatus was the only immune exposure information that was available. Indistinguishable V segments, including TRBV6-2 and TRBV6-3, were excluded.

The PCR used 60 Vbeta and 13 Jbeta primers. Libraries were prepared by immunoSEQ multiplex PCR; TCRdb keeps only in-frame clonotypes and omits some of them. The sample includes 150,000 to 200,000 clones, 60% to 80% of them seen just once. V lost 1 base and J 2 bases, leaving 5 bases between the germline ends. The germline V gene has CDR1 SGHTA and CDR2 FQGTGA. The CDR3 loop spans 13 amino acids. The specimen was PBMCs. The source is a male donor in good health and CMV-seronegative. The chain recombines TRBV7-3 with TRBJ2-5; D call uncertain. The CDR3 DNA is TGTGCCAGCAGCTTAAAACAGCAAGAGACCCAGTACTTC. Translating it yields CASSLKQQETQYF.